A selection of T cell receptor beta chains follows, all from one sample in a study of T cell responses to AZD1222 COVID-19 vaccine. Produced via immunoSEQ multiplex PCR; TCRdb's table is partial and in-frame only. The sample contains more than 100,000 clones, more than 85% of which appear only once. The source was peripheral blood, collected on day 0 of AZD1222 vaccination. Receptors were obtained from an adult in good health. The CDR3 runs from the conserved cysteine through the conserved F or W. D genes are given only for firm matches. A clone size is listed for some rows: how often the clone was seen (once, few, many), or a class if it is expanded.

cdr3_aa,cdr3_nt,v_call,d_call,clone_size,j_call
CASSPDKSNQPQHF,TGTGCCAGCTCACCGGACAAGAGCAATCAGCCCCAGCATTTT,TRBV18,-,-,TRBJ1-5
CASSELAGGNYGYTF,TGCGCCAGCAGCGAACTGGCGGGGGGCAACTATGGCTACACCTTC,TRBV5-1,-,-,TRBJ1-2
CASHRGTGETQYF,TGTGCCAGCCACAGGGGAACCGGAGAGACCCAGTACTTC,TRBV19,TRBD1,-,TRBJ2-5
CASSFRVVTGYSHSYEQYF,TGCGCCAGCAGCTTCCGGGTAGTAACAGGGTACTCTCACTCCTACGAGCAGTACTTC,TRBV4-1,-,once,TRBJ2-7
CASSHNREQYF,TGTGCCAGCAGTCATAATAGGGAGCAGTACTTC,TRBV12-3/TRBV12-4,-,-,TRBJ2-7
CASSLGLSNQPQHF,TGTGCCAGCAGCTTGGGGCTTAGCAATCAGCCCCAGCATTTT,TRBV5-4,-,-,TRBJ1-5
CASSYTARTGLGNYEQYF,TGTGCCAGCAGTTACACCGCACGGACGGGACTAGGCAACTACGAGCAGTACTTC,TRBV28,TRBD2,few,TRBJ2-7
CAWSGVGQPQHF,TGTGCCTGGAGTGGGGTGGGTCAGCCCCAGCATTTT,TRBV30,-,-,TRBJ1-5
CASSLGGENYGYTF,TGCGCCAGCAGCTTAGGGGGAGAAAACTATGGCTACACCTTC,TRBV5-1,-,-,TRBJ1-2
CASSTAGTGSYEQYF,TGTGCCAGCAGCACAGCCGGGACAGGCTCCTACGAGCAGTACTTC,TRBV7-9,TRBD1,-,TRBJ2-7
CASSLDGQGGKEQYF,TGTGCCAGCAGCTTAGATGGGCAGGGTGGAAAGGAGCAGTACTTC,TRBV11-3,-,few,TRBJ2-7
CASTLYDRNTEAFF,TGTGCCAGCACCCTTTATGACAGGAACACTGAAGCTTTCTTT,TRBV3-1/TRBV3-2,-,-,TRBJ1-1
CASKGSVLYNSPLHF,TGTGCCAGCAAGGGCAGTGTCTTGTATAATTCACCCCTCCACTTT,TRBV27,-,-,TRBJ1-6
CASSYGQGWKNIQYF,TGTGCCAGCAGTTATGGGCAGGGATGGAAAAACATTCAGTACTTC,TRBV6-5,-,-,TRBJ2-4
CASIPNGWGESGYTF,TGTGCCAGTATCCCCAACGGCTGGGGAGAGAGCGGCTACACCTTC,TRBV19,-,once,TRBJ1-2
CASSPNSPYEQYF,TGTGCCAGCTCACCAAACAGTCCCTACGAGCAGTACTTC,TRBV18,-,-,TRBJ2-7
CASRGRTNTGELFF,TGCGCCAGCAGGGGGAGAACGAACACCGGGGAGCTGTTTTTT,TRBV10-2,-,-,TRBJ2-2
CARRLAGGREQFF,TGTGCCAGGAGACTAGCGGGAGGACGAGAGCAGTTCTTC,TRBV19,TRBD2,-,TRBJ2-1
CASSGDSTGELFF,TGTGCCAGCAGTGGCGACAGCACCGGGGAGCTGTTTTTT,TRBV6-4,-,-,TRBJ2-2
CASSWVGGHKEAFF,TGTGCCAGCAGCTGGGTAGGGGGACACAAGGAAGCTTTCTTT,TRBV27,-,-,TRBJ1-1
CASSPAWAIDGNTIYF,TGTGCCAGCAGCCCGGCTTGGGCCATCGACGGAAACACCATATATTTT,TRBV5-6,-,-,TRBJ1-3
CAWTLNGGGTEAFF,TGTGCCTGGACTCTCAACGGGGGCGGCACTGAAGCTTTCTTT,TRBV30,-,-,TRBJ1-1
CAWSPGLRYEQYF,TGTGCCTGGAGCCCGGGACTCCGCTACGAGCAGTACTTC,TRBV30,-,-,TRBJ2-7
CASSLVADYEQYF,TGTGCCAGCAGCTTAGTAGCTGACTACGAGCAGTACTTC,TRBV7-2,-,-,TRBJ2-7
CASSLSTGNPYEQYF,TGTGCCAGCAGTTTATCGACAGGGAACCCCTACGAGCAGTACTTC,TRBV27,TRBD1,-,TRBJ2-7
CASSLAQGFYGYTF,TGTGCCAGCAGCTTGGCGCAGGGGTTCTATGGCTACACCTTC,TRBV5-4,-,-,TRBJ1-2
CASSTTGGSSQPQHF,TGTGCCAGCAGTACAACAGGGGGTTCCAGTCAGCCCCAGCATTTT,TRBV28,TRBD1,-,TRBJ1-5
CASRRDNSYNEQFF,TGTGCCAGCAGGCGGGATAACTCCTACAATGAGCAGTTCTTC,TRBV11-3,-,once,TRBJ2-1
CASSQGRGYEQYF,TGTGCCAGCAGCCAAGGGCGGGGTTACGAGCAGTACTTC,TRBV3-1/TRBV3-2,-,-,TRBJ2-7
CASSRGQGVSPLHF,TGTGCCAGCAGCCGCGGACAGGGGGTCTCACCCCTCCACTTT,TRBV11-3,TRBD1,-,TRBJ1-6
CASSQVSGPQYF,TGCGCCAGCAGCCAAGTATCCGGGCCCCAGTACTTC,TRBV4-1,-,-,TRBJ2-5
CASSPGTGNTEAFF,TGTGCCAGCAGCCCCGGGACGGGGAACACTGAAGCTTTCTTT,TRBV6-5,-,-,TRBJ1-1
CSVGRTGGIHEQYF,TGCAGCGTTGGACGGACAGGGGGGATCCACGAGCAGTACTTC,TRBV29-1,TRBD1,-,TRBJ2-7
CASSSGTGVPIYEQYF,TGTGCCAGCAGTTCCGGGACAGGGGTCCCCATATACGAGCAGTACTTC,TRBV5-6,TRBD1,-,TRBJ2-7
CASSQGPVGGRETQYF,TGCGCCAGCAGCCAAGGGCCAGTGGGGGGGCGGGAGACCCAGTACTTC,TRBV4-3,-,-,TRBJ2-5
CSAGGGAVYETQYF,TGCAGCGCCGGAGGGGGCGCGGTTTACGAGACCCAGTACTTC,TRBV29-1,-,-,TRBJ2-5
CASSYPLQGFDTEAFF,TGTGCCAGCAGTTACCCGCTTCAGGGTTTCGACACTGAAGCTTTCTTT,TRBV6-2/TRBV6-3,-,-,TRBJ1-1
CASSTRQGSGANVLTF,TGTGCCAGCAGCACCCGACAGGGGTCTGGGGCCAACGTCCTGACTTTC,TRBV7-2,TRBD1,once,TRBJ2-6
CASSQEGEKLFF,TGCGCCAGCAGCCAAGAAGGCGAAAAACTGTTTTTT,TRBV4-1,-,-,TRBJ1-4
CASSKPGQRNGYTF,TGTGCCAGCAGTAAGCCGGGACAGAGAAATGGCTACACCTTC,TRBV27,TRBD1,-,TRBJ1-2
CASSLYSPYEQYF,TGTGCCAGCAGCTTATATAGCCCCTACGAGCAGTACTTC,TRBV11-3,-,-,TRBJ2-7
CASSQAVLDLANYGYTF,TGCGCCAGCAGCCAAGCTGTGCTGGATTTGGCTAACTATGGCTACACCTTC,TRBV4-1,-,-,TRBJ1-2
CASRYRRQGAGSPLHF,TGTGCCAGCAGATACCGGAGACAGGGGGCCGGTTCACCCCTCCACTTT,TRBV28,TRBD1,-,TRBJ1-6